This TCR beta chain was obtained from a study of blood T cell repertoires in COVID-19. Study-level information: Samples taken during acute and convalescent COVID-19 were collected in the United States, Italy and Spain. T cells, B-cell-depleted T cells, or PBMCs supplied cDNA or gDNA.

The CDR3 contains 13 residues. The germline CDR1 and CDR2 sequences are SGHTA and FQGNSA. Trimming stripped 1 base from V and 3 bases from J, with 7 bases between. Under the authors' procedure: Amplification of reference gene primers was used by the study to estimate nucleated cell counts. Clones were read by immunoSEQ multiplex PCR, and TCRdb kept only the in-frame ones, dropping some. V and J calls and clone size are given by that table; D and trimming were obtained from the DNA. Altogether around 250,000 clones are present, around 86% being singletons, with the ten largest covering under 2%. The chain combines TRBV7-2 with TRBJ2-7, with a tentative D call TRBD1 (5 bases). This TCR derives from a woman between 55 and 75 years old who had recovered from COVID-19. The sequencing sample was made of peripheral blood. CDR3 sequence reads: CASSLGRVYEQYF. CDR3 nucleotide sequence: TGTGCCAGCAGCTTAGGCAGGGTCTACGAGCAGTACTTC.